Below, one TCR beta chain is given with its context. Its antigen is still unknown. The data were taken from a study of shared clonotypes between healthy human individuals. Study details: Three plates were used per donor for CD4 naive, three for CD4 memory, two for CD8 naive and one for CD8 memory.

Naive CD8 cells lacked CD45RO and underwent positive selection for CCR7, leaving out terminally differentiated effector memory CD45RA+ cells. Every contributor of samples was a Caucasian grown-up residing in Nashville, Tennessee. Repertoires were generated with immunoSEQ multiplex PCR, while TCRdb's copy carries only in-frame clones and drops some. Of under 700,000 clones detected, 90% to 95% appear once; the ten largest clones hold approximately 0.11%. Notes on the study in general: Represented genetic and exposure-history diversity was restricted by having few donors. All-four-donor shared clonotypes had higher generation probabilities than non-shared clonotypes did.

This receptor was obtained from a woman aged 25-40 years in good health. The specimen was naive CD8+ T cells sorted from blood.

CDR3 protein: CASSQGRGARAEGYGYTF. CDR3 DNA: TGTGCCAGCAGCCAAGGAAGGGGGGCGAGGGCTGAGGGCTATGGCTACACCTTC. The chain carries TRBV4-2 and TRBJ1-2, with a weak D call TRBD1 (6 bases). Germline V gives CDR1 LGHNA, CDR2 YNFKEQ. This CDR3 spans 18 amino acids. V dropped 1 base and J dropped 4 bases, with 22 bases sitting between them.